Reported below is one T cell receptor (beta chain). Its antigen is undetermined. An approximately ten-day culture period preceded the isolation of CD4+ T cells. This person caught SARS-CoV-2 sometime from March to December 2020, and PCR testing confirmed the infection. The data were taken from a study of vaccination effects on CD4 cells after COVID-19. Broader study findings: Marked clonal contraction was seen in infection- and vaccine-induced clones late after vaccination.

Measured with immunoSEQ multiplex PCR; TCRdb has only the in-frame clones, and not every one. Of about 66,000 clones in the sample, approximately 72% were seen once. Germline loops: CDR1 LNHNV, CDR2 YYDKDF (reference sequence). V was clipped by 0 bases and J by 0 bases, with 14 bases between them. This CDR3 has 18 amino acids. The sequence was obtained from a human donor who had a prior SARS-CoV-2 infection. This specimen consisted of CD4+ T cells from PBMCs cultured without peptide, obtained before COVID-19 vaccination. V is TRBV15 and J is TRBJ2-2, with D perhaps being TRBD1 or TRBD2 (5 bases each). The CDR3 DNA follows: TGTGCCACCAGCAGAGATCTATGGGGACGGACGAACACCGGGGAGCTGTTTTTT. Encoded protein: CATSRDLWGRTNTGELFF.